The present TCR beta chain was sequenced within a study of cytomegalovirus exposure and HLA in healthy donors. Primers included in the PCR were 60 Vbeta and 13 Jbeta primers. How the authors handled the data: Tens of millions of unique TCR beta chains, roughly 11 million of them shared, were counted by a later analysis. TCRdb's copy holds only in-frame clones and misses some; the assay was immunoSEQ multiplex PCR. V, J and clone size were drawn from that table, and D and trimming were deduced from the DNA. The sample holds 40,000 to 45,000 clones. The sequence derives from a woman in her twenties or thirties in good health and CMV-seronegative. Input material: PBMCs.

The CDR3: CASSEIRGADYGYTF. The CDR3 nucleotides are TGTGCCAGCAGTGAAATCAGGGGCGCGGACTATGGCTACACCTTC. The rearrangement joins TRBV6-1 to TRBJ1-2; perhaps TRBD1 as D (6 bases). Germline V CDR1 and CDR2: MNHNS, SASEGT. The V end lost 2 bases, the J end lost 3 bases, and 13 bases lay between the germline ends. There are 15 residues in the CDR3.